The present TCR beta chain was sequenced within a study of memory CD4+ T cells and cytomegalovirus serostatus. Germline-derived CDR1 and CDR2 are MNHNS and SASEGT. Trimming took 4 bases from V and 4 from J; bases not matched to a gene: 8. CDR3 length: 16 amino acids. In the original workflow: After removing out-of-frame reads, 2 million to 2.5 million distinct TCRbeta sequences remained. The repertoire was sequenced with immunoSEQ multiplex PCR; TCRdb's copy has only in-frame clones and lacks some. That table furnishes V, J and clone size, whereas the DNA furnished D and trimming. The sample holds tens of thousands of clones, under 80% seen once. The sort gate was single viable CD3+CD4+CD8-CD45RO+ cells for memory CD4+ T cells. Positive selection with CD4 microbeads enriched total CD4+ T cells. Turning to this clone: Its antigen is currently unknown.

Study observations and caveats: CMV serostatus prediction reached median AUC roughly 0.95, or 0.91 with US-trained model. CD4+ memory repertoires contained about 40% of the 164 reported CMV TCRbeta sequences.

J is TRBJ2-5 and V is TRBV6-1; 11 bases match TRBD2. Material for sequencing was memory CD4+ T cells from blood. This clonotype originated in an adult in good health and CMV-seronegative. Here the CDR3 DNA reads TGTGCCAGCAGTGCTTATAGCGGGGGGGGTGGAGAGACCCAGTACTTC. Its protein is CASSAYSGGGGETQYF.